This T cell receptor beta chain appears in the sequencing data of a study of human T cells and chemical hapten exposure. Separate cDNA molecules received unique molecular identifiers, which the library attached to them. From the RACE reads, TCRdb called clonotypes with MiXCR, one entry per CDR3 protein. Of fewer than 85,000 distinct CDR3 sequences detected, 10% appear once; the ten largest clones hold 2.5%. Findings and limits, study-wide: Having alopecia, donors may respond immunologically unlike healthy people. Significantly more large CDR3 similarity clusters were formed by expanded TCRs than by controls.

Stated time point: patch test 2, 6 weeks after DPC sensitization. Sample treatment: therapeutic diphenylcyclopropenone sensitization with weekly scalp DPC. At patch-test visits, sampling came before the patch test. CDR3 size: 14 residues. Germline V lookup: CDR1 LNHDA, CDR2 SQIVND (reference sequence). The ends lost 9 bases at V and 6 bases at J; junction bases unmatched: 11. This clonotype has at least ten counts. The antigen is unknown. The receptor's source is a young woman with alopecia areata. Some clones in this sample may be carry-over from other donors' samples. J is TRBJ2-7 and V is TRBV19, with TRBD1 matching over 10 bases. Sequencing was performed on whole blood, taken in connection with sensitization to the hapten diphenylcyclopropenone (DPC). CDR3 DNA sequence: TGTGCCAGCAAGCCGGGACAGGGGCCTACCGAGCAGTACTTC. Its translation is CASKPGQGPTEQYF.